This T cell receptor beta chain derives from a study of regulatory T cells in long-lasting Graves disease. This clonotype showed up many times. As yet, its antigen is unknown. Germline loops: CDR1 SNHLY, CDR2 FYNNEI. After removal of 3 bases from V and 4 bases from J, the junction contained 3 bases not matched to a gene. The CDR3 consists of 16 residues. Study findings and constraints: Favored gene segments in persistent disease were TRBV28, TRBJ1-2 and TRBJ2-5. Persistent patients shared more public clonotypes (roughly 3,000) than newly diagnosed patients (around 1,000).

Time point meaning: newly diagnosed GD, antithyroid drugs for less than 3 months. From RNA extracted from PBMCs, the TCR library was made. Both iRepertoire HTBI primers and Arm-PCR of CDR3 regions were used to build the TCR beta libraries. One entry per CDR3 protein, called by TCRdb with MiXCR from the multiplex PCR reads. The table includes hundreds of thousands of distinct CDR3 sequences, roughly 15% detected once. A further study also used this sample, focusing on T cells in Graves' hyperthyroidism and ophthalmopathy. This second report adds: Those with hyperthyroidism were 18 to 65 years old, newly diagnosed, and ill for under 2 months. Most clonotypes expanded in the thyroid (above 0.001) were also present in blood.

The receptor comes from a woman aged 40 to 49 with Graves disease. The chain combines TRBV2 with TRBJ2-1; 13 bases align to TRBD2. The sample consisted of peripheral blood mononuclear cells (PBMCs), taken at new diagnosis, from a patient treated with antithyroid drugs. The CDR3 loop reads CASSEGLAGHYNEQFF. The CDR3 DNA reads TGTGCCAGCAGTGAGGGACTAGCGGGACATTACAATGAGCAGTTCTTC.